This entry features one T cell receptor beta chain sequence. This clone's antigen is unknown. Base qualities are not recorded, but no much larger clone differs from it by a single base. Sorted unstimulated T cells and proliferating T cells recovered from mixed lymphocyte reactions were subjected to TCRbeta CDR3 sequencing. Fresh whole blood from fewer than 12 HLA-typed healthy donors was used to isolate PBMCs. Preparation of the library involved the immunoSEQ multiplex PCR assay. About 10^5 TCR templates per sample were assayed by the deep sequencing platform. Genomic DNA extracted from sorted T cells was the material used for TCRbeta CDR3 sequencing. Regarding the original processing steps: The R programming language was used for clonal analysis of the TCRbeta CDR3 data. Alloreactive CD4+ and CD8+ clones were identified by comparing unstimulated samples to CFSE-low samples taken after the reaction. Regulatory or non-regulatory origin of alloreactive CD4+ clones was assigned by matching sequences to the sorted unstimulated Treg and non-Treg repertoires. TCRdb's version of the immuneACCESS table is confined to in-frame rearrangements and falls short of the full clone set. An unresolved V gene accounts for under half of the shortfall where checked; the remainder is of unknown origin. V and J calls and clone size are those listed in that table; D and trimming were worked out from the DNA. This sample gives 100,000 or so clones in total; more than 85% of them show up just once. The ten largest clonotypes hold about 2.6% of the sample.

The data were taken from a study of siplizumab effects on memory and regulatory T cells (dated by TCRdb to the late 2010s). In terms of the full investigation: The study looked at the effect of siplizumab, an anti-CD2 antibody, on alloreactive T-cell subsets in allogeneic mixed lymphocyte reactions made from human PBMCs. Study-wide conclusions, independent of this receptor: Among mappable alloreactive CD4+ clones, the Treg-derived fraction averaged approximately 63% with siplizumab versus about 27% in control reactions. Siplizumab significantly reduced the cumulative frequency of alloreactive sequences traceable to unstimulated CD4+ memory T cells. Whether proliferating Tregs from siplizumab cultures were suppressive was not functionally confirmed. Sequences below about 10^-5 frequency were poorly captured, so only a minor fraction of alloreactive clones could be mapped to unstimulated subsets. Unstimulated naive T cells appeared to be more diverse than memory T cells, and naive cells seemed to make a substantial contribution to the alloresponse. About 80-96% of proliferating CD4+ or CD8+ clones could not be given a naive or memory phenotype.

The CDR3, cysteine through phenylalanine, is 16 amino acids long. The DNA shown is the 48-base CDR3, in frame from base 1. Germline trimming: 2 bases from V, 6 bases from J; junction bases outside gene matches: 6. The germline V gene specifies MDHEN as CDR1 and SYDVKM as CDR2. Sequenced: CD4+ T cells sorted from blood. The TCR originated in a human donor in good health. Some clones in this sample may be carry-over from other donors' samples. The rearrangement combines TRBV28 with TRBJ2-2, with 10 bases in between that match TRBD2. The base sequence is TGTGCCAGCAGTTTAAGGAGCGGGAGGGGCCCCGGGGAGCTGTTTTTT. Its amino acids are CASSLRSGRGPGELFF.